The source of this T cell receptor beta chain is a study of CD8+ T cells in alopecia areata. Overall study: A 6-month period off drug followed tofacitinib, which lasted 6 to 18 months. Regarding the study as a whole: Compared with normal scalp, lesional scalp had higher clonality and more expanded CD8+ clones. Resident alphabeta T-cell populations of normal skin are likewise subject to sequencing in scalp samples.

RNA extraction and reverse transcription yielded cDNA as sequencing template. Some clones are missing from TCRdb's copy, which holds only in-frame ones; the method was immunoSEQ multiplex PCR. The profile shows around 98,000 clones, roughly 42% of them singletons. In the case of this clone: Antigen: not known. No DNA is shown, since the ends of the CDR3 on it are uncertain; the CDR3 is the one TCRdb lists.

CDR1 and CDR2 (germline): SGHRS, YFSETQ. The length of the CDR3 is 13 amino acids, counting both ends. This receptor was identified in a human donor with alopecia areata. The specimen sequenced was CD4+ T cells sorted from blood. J is TRBJ2-5 and V is TRBV5-1; the DNA was not compared with TRBD1, the D call given in the table. The CDR3 spells CASSFGSGETQYF.